These 3 T cell receptor beta chains were all obtained from the same sample, sequenced in a study of regulatory T cells in long-lasting Graves disease. Sequencing libraries for TCR beta were prepared with iRepertoire HTBI primers and Arm-PCR of CDR3 regions. TCRdb reanalysed the multiplex PCR reads using MiXCR and keeps one entry per CDR3 protein. The sample lists around 450,000 distinct CDR3 sequences, roughly 21% occurring once. The time point: persistent/refractory GD, antithyroid drugs over 5 years with positive TRAb. Generation of the TCR library employed RNA extracted from PBMCs. The source was peripheral blood mononuclear cells (PBMCs), collected when the disease was refractory, from a patient treated with antithyroid drugs. These receptors were taken from a female donor with Graves disease.

This clonotype has a count of ten or more. Here the CDR3 reads CASGRGVMNTEAFF. The CDR3 DNA is TGTGCCAGCGGGAGGGGAGTCATGAACACTGAAGCTTTCTTT. This chain connects TRBV2 to TRBJ1-1; TRBD1 is a possible D gene (5 bases). Trimming removed 8 bases at V and 0 bases at J, with 13 bases between. The V gene's germline CDR1 is SNHLY and CDR2 FYNNEI. This CDR3 spans 14 amino acids.

The rearrangement uses TRBV7-2 and TRBJ2-1, with D maybe TRBD2 (6 bases). Per germline, CDR1 SGHTA and CDR2 FQGNSA. This CDR3 has 14 amino acids. Trimming stripped 1 base from V and 10 bases from J, with 14 bases between. The CDR3 loop reads CASSLEEGYPEQFF. The CDR3 coding sequence is TGTGCCAGCAGCTTAGAGGAGGGCTACCCAGAGCAGTTCTTC. The variable domain in full, with the rest retrieved from reference TRBV7-2 and TRBJ2-1, is GAGVSQSPSNKVTEKGKDVELRCDPISGHTALYWYRQSLGQGLEFLIYFQGNSAPDKSGLPSDRFSAERTGGSVSTLTIQRTQQEDSAVYLCASSLEEGYPEQFFGPGTRLTVL.

The V gene is TRBV28, the J gene TRBJ2-7; 9 bases are a match to TRBD2. This CDR3 region has 14 residues. V trimming: 6 bases; J trimming: 4 bases; junction bases outside the gene matches: 7. CDR1 MDHEN and CDR2 SYDVKM come from the germline V gene. The CDR3 sequence is CASSSRGRVYEQYF. CDR3 coding DNA: TGTGCCAGCAGCTCTCGCGGGAGGGTTTACGAGCAGTACTTC.